This T cell receptor beta chain was sequenced during a study of vaccination and CD4 T cells after COVID-19. About the research overall: Researchers treated cells with overlapping spike peptides taken from SARS-CoV-2, HCoV-NL63, HCoV-OC43 and HCoV-229E. As a positive control, some control cultures were given a CEFX pool, while others were given an HIV-1 Nef pool or no peptide.

The V gene's germline CDR1 is MNHEY and CDR2 SVGAGI. V trimming: 2 bases; J trimming: 2 bases; junction bases outside the gene matches: 3. CDR3 size: 15 residues. Oncomine TCR Beta short-read sequencing was applied to DNA from cultured CD4+ T cells. TCRdb re-derived calls from the PCR reads in MiXCR, one entry per CDR3 protein. The table records about 15,000 distinct CDR3 sequences, 43% of them present only once. In regard to this clonotype: Its specificity is not known.

Notes on the study in general: In median terms, SARS-CoV-2-reactive clonotypes went from about 20 to 38, a nonsignificant rise. Nearly all convalescent vaccine-specific clones, 304 of 307, recognized only SARS-CoV-2 spike.

Treatment specified: roughly nine-day PBMC culture with coronavirus spike peptide pools or control peptides (ViraFEST assay). The source material was cultured CD4+ T cells from blood. The TCR was taken from a human donor with COVID-19. V usage is TRBV6-5 and J usage is TRBJ1-3, with TRBD1 matching 7 bases. CDR3 amino acids: CASSYLGQAGNTIYF. CDR3 DNA sequence: TGTGCCAGCAGTTACCTCGGACAGGCTGGAAACACCATATATTTT.